Shown below are 10 T cell receptor beta chains from a single sample sequenced in a study of CD8+ T cells in alopecia areata. Pooled cutaneous lymph node cells were sorted using CD4, CD8alpha, NKG2D, NKG2ACE and other markers. Once RNA had been extracted, it was reverse transcribed into cDNA to act as the sequencing template. TCRdb keeps only in-frame clones here, not all; method: immunoSEQ multiplex PCR. The sample contains over 250,000 clones, none occurring once; roughly 1.2% lies in the top ten. The specimen sequenced was CD4+ T cells sorted from a lymph node. These receptor sequences come from a C3H/HeJ mouse with alopecia areata. The mouse line has the MHC haplotype H2-k.

This clone has only a few counts. Gene names are mouse gene names. The CDR3 end lies 4 residues beyond the end of the read and is filled in from the germline J gene. J is TRBJ2-5 and V is TRBV13-2; 9 bases are a match to TRBD2. Germline V CDR1 and CDR2: NNHNN, SYGAGS (reference sequence). The CDR3 is 16 amino acids. J lost 3 bases, V lost 0 bases, and 5 bases had no gene match. The CDR3 DNA, read in part, is TGTGCCAGCGGTGATGCCTGGGGGGGAAGGCAAGAC. As protein: CASGDAWGGRQD. The full CDR3 sequence reads CASGDAWGGRQDTQYF.

Concerning this clone itself: Gene names and germline match the mouse. The CDR3 end is not reached by the read, which stops 4 residues before it; the germline J gene fills it in. At the DNA level, this CDR3 is encoded by other sequences in the same sample as well. V gene TRBV19 combines with J gene TRBJ2-2; TRBD1 aligns across 9 bases. The CDR3 sequence is 14 residues long. Losses at the gene ends were 5 bases for V and 3 bases for J; bases not matched to a gene: 2. Germline V CDR1 and CDR2: FNHDT, SITEND (reference sequence). The CDR3 region is CASSRDRDTGQLYF. CDR3 DNA, as far as it was read: TGTGCCAGCAGCCGGGACAGGGACACCGGG. Full variable domain (outside the CDR3, taken from reference TRBV19 and TRBJ2-2): GGIITQTPKFLIGQEGQKLTLKCQQNFNHDTMYWYRQDSGKGLRLIYYSITENDLQKGDLSEGYDASREKKSSFSLTVTSAQKNEMAVFLCASSRDRDTGQLYFGEGSKLTVL.

This clone was picked up a small number of times. The gene names given are mouse names. The read gets to within 4 residues of the CDR3 end, and the germline J gene fills in the rest. The chain recombines TRBV19 with TRBJ2-3, with 8 positions matching TRBD2. The J segment lost 0 bases and the V segment lost 6 bases, leaving 3 bases of the junction unmatched. CDR1 and CDR2 (germline): FNHDT, SITEND (reference sequence). The CDR3 covers 14 residues. CDR3 bases read: TGTGCCAGCATGGGGGGGGCGAGTGCAGAA. It encodes CASMGGASAE. The CDR3, in full, reads CASMGGASAETLYF.

This clone showed up just a few times. Genes here carry mouse names. The DNA ends 4 residues before the CDR3 does, and the rest of the CDR3 is filled in from the germline J gene. The same CDR3 arises from other DNA sequences in this sample as well. The J gene is TRBJ2-7, the V gene TRBV5; 8 nucleotides align to TRBD2. This CDR3 has 14 amino acids. Germline V gene sequence: CDR1 LGHNA, CDR2 YNLKQL (reference sequence). This CDR3 is CASSQVTGGYEQYF. The part of the CDR3 DNA that was read is TGTGCCAGCAGCCAAGTCACTGGGGGTTAT.

Regarding this clone: Mouse names are used for the genes. The read finishes 4 residues shy of the CDR3 end, and the germline J gene is used to complete it. The chain recombines TRBV13-3 with TRBJ2-1; 9 nucleotides agree with TRBD1. Germline CDR1 and CDR2: NNHDY and SYVADS. This CDR3 is 14 amino acids long. Partial CDR3 DNA: TGTGCCAGCAGGGATCCGGGACAGGGCCCT. Its protein is CASRDPGQGP. The whole CDR3 sequence reads CASRDPGQGPEQFF.

As regards this clone: Gene names and germline match the mouse. The read gets to within 3 residues of the CDR3 end, and the germline J gene fills in the rest. This chain links TRBV13-3 with TRBJ1-6; D is possibly TRBD1 (6 bases). TRBJ1-6 has ORF status, its function being uncertain. The germline V gene encodes CDR1 NNHDY and CDR2 SYVADS. There are 15 residues in the CDR3. V was clipped by 5 bases and J by 0 bases, with 9 bases between them. The CDR3 here is CASRPGHSYNSPLYF. The DNA read from the CDR3 is TGTGCCAGCAGGCCGGGACATTCCTATAATTCGCCC.

Comment on this clone: The listed genes are named as in mouse. The CDR3 end falls 4 residues outside the read, so it is completed with the germline J gene. The sample has other DNA sequences that encode this CDR3 too. This chain uses TRBV31 with TRBJ2-1; a possible D gene is TRBD2 (7 bases). The CDR3 extends over 14 amino acids. The germline V and J ends were trimmed by 0 bases and 1 base, with 7 bases remaining between them. From germline, CDR1 is GKSSPN and CDR2 SITVG. The sequenced part of the CDR3 DNA is TGTGCCTGGAGTCTGGGGGGCAACTATGCT. As protein: CAWSLGGNYA. The complete CDR3 protein is CAWSLGGNYAEQFF.

A note on this clone: All gene names here are mouse names. The read terminates 4 residues ahead of where the CDR3 ends, so the germline J gene completes it. This chain connects TRBV5 to TRBJ2-7; 11 bases agree with TRBD2. From germline, CDR1 is LGHNA and CDR2 YNLKQL (reference sequence). The CDR3 has 17 amino acids. CDR3 DNA (partial): TGTGCCAGCAGCCAAGATCCCGGACTGGGGGGCCCTTAT. Translation gives CASSQDPGLGGPY. The entire CDR3 protein is CASSQDPGLGGPYEQYF.

With respect to this clone: Gene names and germline match the mouse. The CDR3 extends 4 residues past the end of the read, so its final part is completed from the germline J gene. This chain connects TRBV19 to TRBJ2-7; 7 nucleotides line up with TRBD1. CDR1 and CDR2 (germline): FNHDT, SITEND (reference sequence). This CDR3 is built from 13 residues. The sequenced part of the CDR3 DNA is TGTGCCAGCAGTAGGGACAGCAAATAT. It yields the protein CASSRDSKY. The whole CDR3 region reads CASSRDSKYEQYF.

This clone showed up just a few times. Genes here carry mouse names. The read terminates 4 residues before the CDR3 end, so the remaining end is supplied by the germline J gene. The V and J genes are TRBV13-3 and TRBJ2-2, with 7 bases identical to TRBD2. Germline CDR1 is NNHDY and CDR2 is SYVADS. V was clipped by 5 bases and J by 3 bases; unmatched bases: 7. The CDR3 length is 15 residues. The CDR3 sequence: CASSAGGVDTGQLYF. The part of the CDR3 DNA that was read is TGTGCCAGCAGCGCTGGGGGAGTGGACACCGGG. Variable domain in full (rest from reference TRBV13-3 and TRBJ2-2): EAAVTQSPRSKVAVTGGKVTLSCHQTNNHDYMYWYRQDTGHGLRLIHYSYVADSTEKGDIPDGYKASRPSQENFSLILELASLSQTAVYFCASSAGGVDTGQLYFGEGSKLTVL.